These 29 T cell receptor beta chains came from one sample sequenced in a study of T cell repertoires in cytomegalovirus infection. Each CDR3 protein is one row after TCRdb ran MiXCR on the reads. The data contain about 200,000 distinct CDR3 sequences, 8% to 10% of them singletons. Source material: PBMCs. These TCRs come from a human donor in good health (CMV status not recorded). Some clones in this sample may be carry-over from other donors' samples.

In this sample, this clonotype turned up many times. V and J are TRBV19 and TRBJ2-2; no definite D call. The CDR3 is 15 residues long. V was pared by 3 bases and J by 5 bases, with 13 bases between. CDR1 is LNHDA and CDR2 is SQIVND in the germline V gene (reference sequence). CDR3 sequence: CASSIVATLTGELFF. CDR3 DNA sequence: TGTGCCAGTAGTATCGTCGCCACGCTAACCGGGGAGCTGTTTTTT.

The gene calls are TRBV5-5 and TRBJ2-5; D remains unclear. Germline V CDR1 and CDR2: SGHKS, YYEKEE (reference sequence). The CDR3 totals 13 residues. The V end lost 0 bases, the J end lost 7 bases, and 10 bases lay between the germline ends. Here the CDR3 reads CASSLEGLGTQYF. The CDR3 DNA is TGTGCCAGCAGCTTGGAAGGTCTTGGGACCCAGTACTTC.

This clonotype came up many times. The rearrangement uses TRBV7-9 and TRBJ2-7, with D possibly TRBD1 on 6 matching bases. The V end was cut by 4 bases, the J end by 2 bases, with 12 bases between. CDR3 length equals 14 residues. Germline loops: CDR1 SEHNR, CDR2 FQNEAQ (reference sequence). The CDR3 DNA reads TGTGCCAGCAGCTCGTCGGGACAAGCCTACGAGCAGTACTTC. Translated, it gives CASSSSGQAYEQYF.

The chain joins TRBV27 to TRBJ2-5, with 8 bases identical to TRBD1. Trimming removed 5 bases from V and 5 bases from J; junction bases left unmatched: 7. The germline gives CDR1 MNHEY, CDR2 SMNVEV (reference sequence). This CDR3 region has 14 residues. CDR3 bases: TGTGCCAGCAGTGCCGACAGGGGCCCTGAGACCCAGTACTTC. Translated, it gives CASSADRGPETQYF.

This clonotype was seen ten or more times. V usage is TRBV28 and J usage is TRBJ1-2; 8 bases match TRBD1. CDR1 and CDR2 from the germline V gene are MDHEN and SYDVKM. The CDR3 has 13 residues. Losses at the gene ends were 4 bases for V and 8 bases for J; bases not matched to a gene: 6. This CDR3 is CASSSGQGSGYTF. The DNA of the CDR3 is TGTGCCAGCAGTTCCGGACAGGGCTCGGGCTACACCTTC.

This clonotype appeared a few times. The gene calls are TRBV7-6 and TRBJ2-2, with D maybe TRBD1 (6 bases). Trimming shortened V by 8 bases and J by 2 bases, and 12 bases separated the two germline ends. The length of the CDR3 is 14 residues. Germline V gene lookup returns CDR1 SGHVS and CDR2 FNYEAQ. The DNA for the CDR3 is TGTGCCAGCCCTGACAGGATTAACACCGGGGAGCTGTTTTTT. It yields the protein CASPDRINTGELFF.

This clonotype was observed at least ten times. The rearrangement links TRBV7-8 to TRBJ1-5; 7 nucleotides align to TRBD1. This CDR3 has 15 residues. V lost 5 bases and J lost 3; bases outside the gene matches: 7. Germline assignment: CDR1 SGHVS and CDR2 FQNEAQ. The CDR3 is CASSTYRGSNQPQHF. The DNA for the CDR3 is TGTGCCAGCAGCACTTACAGGGGCTCCAATCAGCCCCAGCATTTT.

This clonotype showed up just a few times. The genes are TRBV20-1 and TRBJ1-6, with unresolved D. V was pared by 3 bases and J by 0 bases, with 12 bases between. This CDR3 is 16 amino acids long. Germline V gene data show CDR1 as DFQATT and CDR2 as SNEGSKA (reference sequence). The CDR3 loop reads CSARSERSSYNSPLHF. CDR3 coding DNA: TGCAGTGCTAGGTCCGAGAGGAGCTCCTATAATTCACCCCTCCACTTT.

The chain recombines TRBV20-1 with TRBJ1-6; 7 bases fit TRBD1. Germline V gene sequence: CDR1 DFQATT, CDR2 SNEGSKA (reference sequence). The CDR3 covers 15 residues. With 2 bases clipped from V and 5 bases from J, the junction kept 6 bases outside the gene matches. The CDR3, as DNA: TGCAGTGCTAGATTTATAGGACAGGATAATTCACCCCTCCACTTT. Protein: CSARFIGQDNSPLHF.

This clonotype was seen a few times. The chain recombines TRBV20-1 with TRBJ2-7, with 8 bases lining up with TRBD2. The CDR3 totals 14 residues. CDR1 is DFQATT and CDR2 is SNEGSKA in the germline V gene (reference sequence). J lost 7 bases, V lost 3 bases, and 11 bases had no gene match. In DNA form, the CDR3 reads TGCAGTGCTAGTAACTCGGGAGGGCCCGGAGAGCAGTACTTC. This codes for CSASNSGGPGEQYF.

This clonotype has a count of ten or more. J is TRBJ2-7 and V is TRBV6-5, with 8 bases matching TRBD2. The germline V gene encodes CDR1 MNHEY and CDR2 SVGAGI. CDR3 size: 15 residues. V gave up 5 bases and J gave up 4 bases; unmatched junction bases: 10. The CDR3 DNA reads TGTGCCAGCAGTGAACTTCCTAGCGGGTGGTACGAGCAGTACGTC. Its translation: CASSELPSGWYEQYV.

This clonotype was observed at least ten times. The CDR3 sequence: CASSRPGGEQFF. CDR3 coding DNA: TGTGCCAGCAGCCGACCCGGTGGTGAGCAGTTCTTC. The chain couples TRBV7-2 to TRBJ2-1, with no clear D. The germline CDR1 and CDR2 sequences are SGHTA and FQGNSA. CDR3 length: 12 amino acids. Trimming took 5 bases from V and 9 from J, leaving 11 bases between them.

This clonotype came up many times. The gene calls are TRBV2 and TRBJ2-6, with 9 bases that match TRBD1. The V and J ends lost 4 bases and 3 bases, in that order; junction bases with no gene match: 4. CDR3 length: 16 amino acids. Germline CDR1 reads SNHLY; CDR2 reads FYNNEI. The CDR3 region has the DNA TGTGCCAGCAGTGCACGGACAGGGGTTGGGGCCAACGTCCTGACTTTC. It is translated as CASSARTGVGANVLTF. The complete variable domain, with remaining parts taken from reference TRBV2 and TRBJ2-6, reads EPEVTQTPSHQVTQMGQEVILRCVPISNHLYFYWYRQILGQKVEFLVSFYNNEISEKSEIFDDQFSVERPDGSNFTLKIRSTKLEDSAMYFCASSARTGVGANVLTFGAGSRLTVL.

This clonotype has more than one count but fewer than ten. V and J are TRBV3-1 and TRBJ1-2; D gene ambiguous. The germline CDR1 and CDR2 sequences are LGHDT and YNNKEL (reference sequence). CDR3 length: 16 amino acids. The V end was cut by 0 bases, the J end by 1 base, with 12 bases between. The DNA for the CDR3 is TGTGCCAGCAGCCAAGAGTCAACGCGGCGTAACTATGGCTACACCTTC. Its protein is CASSQESTRRNYGYTF.

The V gene is TRBV29-1, the J gene TRBJ2-1; D perhaps matches TRBD2 (5 bases). V was clipped by 6 bases and J by 0 bases, with 12 bases between them. Germline V CDR1 and CDR2: SQVTM, ANQGSEA. CDR3 length equals 14 residues. CDR3 sequence (DNA): TGCAGCGTCCGGACTGGGATCTCCTACAATGAGCAGTTCTTC. It is translated as CSVRTGISYNEQFF.

A note on this clonotype: This may come from a read error, since a much larger clone is one base off. The V call is TRBV6-1, the J call TRBJ1-1; tentatively, D is TRBD1 (5 bases). The CDR3 consists of 14 residues. Per the germline V gene, CDR1 is MNHNS and CDR2 is SASEGT. CDR3 sequence (DNA): TGTTCCAGCAGTGATCGGGGGTTCGACACTGAAGCTTTCTTT. Protein product: CSSSDRGFDTEAFF.

This clonotype was counted many times. The chain has TRBV7-2 and TRBJ1-3; D is unresolved. The CDR3 covers 13 residues. V was shortened by 0 bases and J by 4 bases, with 4 bases between the two germline ends. Germline V gene sequence: CDR1 SGHTA, CDR2 FQGNSA. The CDR3 nucleotides read TGTGCCAGCAGCTTAGCGCGAGGAAACACCATATATTTT. Its protein product is CASSLARGNTIYF.

Ten or more counts support this clonotype. J is TRBJ1-2 and V is TRBV7-2; no firm D call. In germline, CDR1 is SGHTA, CDR2 FQGNSA. The V gene lost 1 base and the J gene lost 6 bases, with 12 bases spanning the gap. The CDR3 consists of 14 residues. The CDR3 here is CASSLGRQNNGYTF. As DNA, the CDR3 is TGTGCCAGCAGCTTAGGGCGACAAAACAATGGCTACACCTTC.

The chain is built from TRBV7-3 and TRBJ2-7; D is perhaps TRBD2 (5 bases). Germline V lookup: CDR1 SGHTA, CDR2 FQGTGA. V was pared by 2 bases and J by 4 bases, with 12 bases between. The CDR3 has 14 residues. The CDR3 DNA reads as TGTGCCAGCAGCTTAGAGCGGCTCCAGTACGAGCAGTACTTC. Encoded protein: CASSLERLQYEQYF. Variable domain in full (rest from reference TRBV7-3 and TRBJ2-7): GAGVSQTPSNKVTEKGKYVELRCDPISGHTALYWYRQSLGQGPEFLIYFQGTGAADDSGLPNDRFFAVRPEGSVSTLKIQRTERGDSAVYLCASSLERLQYEQYFGPGTRLTVT.

This chain joins TRBV20-1 and TRBJ2-6; TRBD1 matches at 7 bases. Trimming at V came to 3 bases and at J to 0 bases, leaving 8 bases not matched to a gene. Germline CDR1 DFQATT, CDR2 SNEGSKA (reference sequence). The CDR3 has 17 residues. The CDR3: CSARVQGQGSGANVLTF. As DNA, the CDR3 is TGCAGTGCTAGGGTACAGGGGCAGGGCTCTGGGGCCAACGTCCTGACTTTC.

This clonotype was detected once. A single base separates this from a much larger clone, so it may be a read error. The chain employs TRBV29-1 and TRBJ2-5, with D possibly TRBD2 on 6 matching bases. Trimming left V 6 bases short and J 3 bases short, with 11 bases between. Per the germline V gene, CDR1 is SQVTM and CDR2 is ANQGSEA. The CDR3 spans 12 residues. The CDR3 DNA is TGCAGCGTCGGACTAACAGAAGAGACCCAGTACTTC. It encodes CSVGLTEETQYF.

The sample holds many counts of this clonotype. The rearrangement uses TRBV12-3 or TRBV12-4 and TRBJ1-5; a possible D gene is TRBD1 (5 bases). CDR3 length: 15 residues. The V end was cut by 6 bases, the J end by 5 bases, with 17 bases between. The chain's CDR3 is CASRASGLLYQPQHF. The CDR3 DNA is TGTGCCAGCAGGGCGTCAGGGCTACTATATCAGCCCCAGCATTTT.

This clonotype was counted at least ten times. The chain is built from TRBV4-3 and TRBJ2-5, with D perhaps matching TRBD2 (5 bases). The CDR3 spans 15 residues. V dropped 0 bases and J dropped 4 bases, with 12 bases sitting between them. Germline CDR1 and CDR2: LGHNA and YSLEER. CDR3 bases: TGCGCCAGCAGCCAAGAGTCCCGGGGTGGAGAGACCCAGTACTTC. Amino acids: CASSQESRGGETQYF.

The rearrangement uses TRBV29-1 and TRBJ1-1; 10 bases map to TRBD1. Germline V CDR1 and CDR2: SQVTM, ANQGSEA. The V and J ends lost 7 bases and 0 bases, in that order; junction bases with no gene match: 5. The CDR3 is made up of 14 amino acids. CDR3 sequence reads: CSGGTGALNTEAFF. CDR3 DNA: TGCAGCGGGGGGACAGGGGCACTGAACACTGAAGCTTTCTTT.

This clonotype was detected many times. The chain carries TRBV7-9 and TRBJ2-1, with 12 positions matching TRBD2. The V gene's germline CDR1 is SEHNR and CDR2 FQNEAQ (reference sequence). The CDR3 is made up of 19 amino acids. V gave up 1 base and J gave up 3 bases; unmatched junction bases: 10. The DNA for the CDR3 is TGTGCCAGCAGCTTAGTGGCCAGACTAGCGGGAGTCTTCTACAATGAGCAGTTCTTC. Translation: CASSLVARLAGVFYNEQFF.

This clonotype showed up many times. This rearrangement joins TRBV7-6 to TRBJ2-1, with D uncertain. V shed 6 bases and J shed 7 bases, with 10 bases lying between them. The CDR3 has 12 residues. CDR1 and CDR2 from the germline V gene are SGHVS and FNYEAQ. The CDR3 is CASSWYGNEQFF. The CDR3 DNA reads TGTGCCAGCAGTTGGTACGGTAATGAGCAGTTCTTC.

V usage is TRBV11-2 and J usage is TRBJ1-2; 8 bases fit TRBD1. This CDR3 comprises 15 residues. The V segment lost 1 base and the J segment 6 bases; nucleotides outside the gene matches: 7. Germline V gene data show CDR1 as SGHAT and CDR2 as FQNNGV. The CDR3 bases are TGTGCCAGCAGCTTAGCCCTGACAGGGGTGAATGGCTACACCTTC. Its translation is CASSLALTGVNGYTF.

This clonotype was recorded a few times. The chain links TRBV7-2 to TRBJ1-1, with D perhaps TRBD1 (6 bases). V was shortened by 2 bases and J by 5 bases, with 15 bases between the two germline ends. There are 15 residues in the CDR3. In germline, CDR1 is SGHTA, CDR2 FQGNSA. Here the CDR3 DNA reads TGTGCCAGCAGCTTATTCTCGGGGGGCGGAACTGAAGCTTTCTTT. Its protein is CASSLFSGGGTEAFF.

This clonotype is labeled as medium-sized. The chain employs TRBV7-2 and TRBJ1-5, with D maybe TRBD1 (5 bases). The ends were cut back, 0 bases at V and 0 bases at J, with 12 bases in the middle. In germline, CDR1 is SGHTA, CDR2 FQGNSA. The CDR3 is 17 amino acids. For the CDR3, the DNA is TGTGCCAGCAGCTTAGCGGGGACCGTCTATAGCAATCAGCCCCAGCATTTT. It yields the protein CASSLAGTVYSNQPQHF.